These 14 T cell receptor beta chains originate from one sample sequenced in a study of blood T cell repertoires in COVID-19. The method was immunoSEQ multiplex PCR; TCRdb's version includes in-frame clones alone and lacks a portion of them. The table shows around 160,000 clones, with roughly 79% occurring only once. Material for sequencing was peripheral blood. The receptors shown here come from a human donor with acute or convalescent COVID-19. The donor label of this sample is uncertain.

This clone has at least ten counts. The rearrangement links TRBV5-1 to TRBJ1-2; 7 bases align to TRBD1. The germline CDR1 and CDR2 sequences are SGHRS and YFSETQ. CDR3 length: 14 residues. V gave up 4 bases and J gave up 4 bases; unmatched junction bases: 7. In nucleotides, the CDR3 is TGCGCCAGCAGCCGGGACAGCGATGTCTATGGCTACACCTTC. Encoded protein: CASSRDSDVYGYTF.

The V call is TRBV19, the J call TRBJ2-7, with TRBD2 matching 7 bases. Germline V gene sequence: CDR1 LNHDA, CDR2 SQIVND (reference sequence). V lost 5 bases and J lost 8; bases outside the gene matches: 12. The length of the CDR3 is 14 residues. CDR3: CASSREEGRKKQYF. CDR3 coding DNA: TGTGCCAGTAGTCGGGAGGAGGGCCGCAAGAAGCAGTACTTC.

This clone turned up a few times. The chain has TRBV7-6 and TRBJ1-5, with 7 bases fitting TRBD1. The CDR3 contains 16 residues. Germline assignment: CDR1 SGHVS and CDR2 FNYEAQ. With 5 bases clipped from V and 3 bases from J, the junction kept 10 bases outside the gene matches. The DNA of the CDR3 is TGTGCCAGCAGCCTCACAGGGGTGAATGACAATCAGCCCCAGCATTTT. This sequence encodes CASSLTGVNDNQPQHF. Filled out from reference TRBV7-6 and TRBJ1-5, the complete variable domain reads GAGVSQSPRYKVTKRGQDVALRCDPISGHVSLYWYRQALGQGPEFLTYFNYEAQQDKSGLPNDRFSAERPEGSISTLTIQRTEQRDSAMYRCASSLTGVNDNQPQHFGDGTRLSIL.

This clone was detected a few times. This chain links TRBV7-8 with TRBJ1-6; possibly TRBD1 for D (6 bases). Germline V gene lookup returns CDR1 SGHVS and CDR2 FQNEAQ. V was cut by 0 bases and J by 7 bases, with 10 bases left in between. The CDR3 runs to 15 residues. The CDR3 nucleotides are TGTGCCAGCAGCTTAGCAATAGGGGGAAATTCACCCCTCCACTTT. This codes for CASSLAIGGNSPLHF.

The V and J genes are TRBV27 and TRBJ2-2; 7 nucleotides match TRBD1. The V segment lost 6 bases and the J segment 3 bases; nucleotides outside the gene matches: 10. Germline assignment: CDR1 MNHEY and CDR2 SMNVEV (reference sequence). CDR3 size: 16 residues. For the CDR3, the DNA is TGTGCCAGCAGACTTACAGGGGTTCGTGACACCGGGGAGCTGTTTTTT. Protein product: CASRLTGVRDTGELFF.

The chain has TRBV2 and TRBJ2-7, with a weak D call TRBD1 (6 bases). The germline V and J ends were trimmed by 5 bases and 3 bases, with 14 bases remaining between them. CDR3 size: 14 residues. Germline assignment: CDR1 SNHLY and CDR2 FYNNEI. In nucleotides, the CDR3 is TGTGCCAGCAGTTTAGGACAGTTAAACTACGAGCAGTACTTC. Protein sequence: CASSLGQLNYEQYF.

With respect to this clone: Other DNA sequences in the sample encode the same CDR3. The chain joins TRBV2 to TRBJ1-3, with 8 bases lining up with TRBD1. Per germline, CDR1 SNHLY and CDR2 FYNNEI. V was pared by 6 bases and J by 1 base, with 2 bases of the junction left unmatched. This CDR3 comprises 14 residues. In nucleotides, the CDR3 is TGTGCCAGCAGGGACAGGGTTTCTGGAAACACCATATATTTT. This encodes CASRDRVSGNTIYF.

The chain employs TRBV7-9 and TRBJ2-7, with D unclear. The CDR3 contains 12 residues. The V gene lost 2 bases and the J gene lost 4 bases, with 6 bases spanning the gap. Per the germline V gene, CDR1 is SEHNR and CDR2 is FQNEAQ (reference sequence). As DNA, the CDR3 is TGTGCCAGCAGCTTAAGAGGATACGAGCAGTACTTC. This translates into CASSLRGYEQYF.

The chain employs TRBV7-6 and TRBJ1-3; D is perhaps TRBD1 (5 bases). The germline CDR1 and CDR2 sequences are SGHVS and FNYEAQ. The V end lost 9 bases, the J end lost 7 bases, and 16 bases lay between the germline ends. The CDR3 loop spans 13 amino acids. CDR3 loop: CASSGGTQNTIYF. The DNA of the CDR3 is TGTGCCAGTAGCGGAGGGACCCAGAACACCATATATTTT.

The chain carries TRBV6-5 and TRBJ1-1, with TRBD1 as a possible D gene (6 bases). This CDR3 has 14 residues. Trimming removed 0 bases from V and 10 bases from J, with 15 bases in between. Germline CDR1 MNHEY, CDR2 SVGAGI. The CDR3 DNA sequence: TGTGCCAGCAGTTACTCAGCGGGGGCTGGGTCAGCTTTCTTT. It translates to CASSYSAGAGSAFF.

The J gene is TRBJ2-5, the V gene TRBV10-3; 7 nucleotides match TRBD1. The CDR3 is 13 amino acids. Germline V gene sequence: CDR1 ENHRY, CDR2 SYGVKD. J was trimmed by 1 base and V by 6 bases; bases with no gene match: 2. The CDR3: CAISRTGQETQYF. In nucleotides, the CDR3 is TGTGCCATCAGCAGGACAGGCCAAGAGACCCAGTACTTC.

The chain recombines TRBV19 with TRBJ1-1, with D possibly matching TRBD1 (5 bases). CDR1 is LNHDA, CDR2 SQIVND, per germline (reference sequence). V gave up 8 bases and J gave up 4 bases, with 14 bases separating them. This CDR3 spans 13 amino acids. The CDR3 is CASSWGEGTEAFF. In DNA, the CDR3 is TGTGCCAGTTCGTGGGGGGAGGGCACTGAAGCTTTCTTT.

The chain couples TRBV7-2 to TRBJ1-3; no clear D. V was shortened by 0 bases and J by 0 bases, with 3 bases between the two germline ends. The CDR3 is 14 residues long. From germline, CDR1 is SGHTA and CDR2 FQGNSA. The CDR3 region has the DNA TGTGCCAGCAGCTTAGCCCTCTCTGGAAACACCATATATTTT. This codes for CASSLALSGNTIYF.

By frequency in the sample, this clone is medium-sized (0.01 to 0.1%). The chain has TRBV5-1 and TRBJ1-1, with 7 bases aligning to TRBD1. V was pared by 3 bases and J by 5 bases, with 7 bases of the junction left unmatched. CDR3 size: 14 residues. CDR1 and CDR2 from the germline V gene are SGHRS and YFSETQ. CDR3 DNA sequence: TGCGCCAGCAGCTCGGAACAGGGGAGGACTGAAGCTTTCTTT. Translation: CASSSEQGRTEAFF.